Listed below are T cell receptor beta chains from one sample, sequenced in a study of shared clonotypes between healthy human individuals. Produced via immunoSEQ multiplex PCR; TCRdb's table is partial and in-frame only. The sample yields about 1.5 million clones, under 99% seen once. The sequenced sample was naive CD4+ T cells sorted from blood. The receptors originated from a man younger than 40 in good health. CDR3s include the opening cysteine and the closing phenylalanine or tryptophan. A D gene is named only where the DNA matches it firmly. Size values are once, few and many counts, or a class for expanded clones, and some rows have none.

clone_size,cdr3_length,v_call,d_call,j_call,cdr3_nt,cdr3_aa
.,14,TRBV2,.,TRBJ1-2,TGTGCCAGCAGAGACAACTATTCTAACTATGGCTACACCTTC,CASRDNYSNYGYTF
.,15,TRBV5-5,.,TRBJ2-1,TGTGCCAGCAGCTTGGGTCACAGACCTAGCAATGAGCAGTTCTTC,CASSLGHRPSNEQFF
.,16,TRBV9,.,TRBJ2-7,TGTGCCAGCAGCCGAGGGGGGCTAGTGAGCTCCTACGAGCAGTACTTC,CASSRGGLVSSYEQYF
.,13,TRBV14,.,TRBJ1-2,TGTGCCAGGCTTAAACAGGAACTCTATGGCTACACCTTC,CARLKQELYGYTF
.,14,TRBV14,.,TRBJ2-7,TGTGCCAGCAGCCAAGATCCCGGGACCTACGAGCAGTACTTC,CASSQDPGTYEQYF
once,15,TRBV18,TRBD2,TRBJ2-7,TGTGCCAGCTCACGAGGAATCGGAACAGCGGGGGAGCAGTACTTC,CASSRGIGTAGEQYF
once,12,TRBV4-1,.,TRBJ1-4,TGCGCCAGCAGCCAAGCAGGACTAAAACTGTTTTTT,CASSQAGLKLFF
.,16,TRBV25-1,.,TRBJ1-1,TGTGCCAGCAGTTCCGGGACTTTAGGGGTGAACACTGAAGCTTTCTTT,CASSSGTLGVNTEAFF
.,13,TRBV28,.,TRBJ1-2,TGTGCCAGCAGTCCGGGTCAAAACTATGGCTACACCTTC,CASSPGQNYGYTF
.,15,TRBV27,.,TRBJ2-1,TGTGCCAGCAGCGCCAGCTCCGTGTACTACAATGAGCAGTTCTTC,CASSASSVYYNEQFF
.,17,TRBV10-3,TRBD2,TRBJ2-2,TGTGCCTCGGGGACTAGCGGGAGGAACGCGAACACCGGGGAGCTGTTTTTT,CASGTSGRNANTGELFF
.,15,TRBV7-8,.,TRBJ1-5,TGTGCCAGCATTCGAACGCCGGGGTACAATCAGCCCCAGCATTTT,CASIRTPGYNQPQHF
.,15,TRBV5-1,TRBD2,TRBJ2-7,TGCGCCAGCAGCTTGGATACTAGCGGGAGTTACGAGCAGTACTTC,CASSLDTSGSYEQYF
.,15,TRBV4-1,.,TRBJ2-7,TGCGCCAGCAGCCAAAGGTCGACAGAAGCCTACGAGCAGTACTTC,CASSQRSTEAYEQYF
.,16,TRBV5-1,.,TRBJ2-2,TGCGCCAGCAGCTTGGTTCCCGGGGACAACACCGGGGAGCTGTTTTTT,CASSLVPGDNTGELFF
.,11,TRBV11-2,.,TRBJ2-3,TGTGCCAGCAAATCGACAGATACGCAGTATTTT,CASKSTDTQYF
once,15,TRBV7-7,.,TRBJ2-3,TGTGCCAGCAGCTTTAGGGGGTGGGGAAAAGATACGCAGTATTTT,CASSFRGWGKDTQYF
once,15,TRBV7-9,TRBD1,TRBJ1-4,TGTGCCAGCAGCCTAGGTGACAGGGAGTATGAAAAACTGTTTTTT,CASSLGDREYEKLFF
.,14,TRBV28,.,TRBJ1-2,TGTGCCAGCGCCCCGCCCAGGGCCGGCTATGGCTACACCTTC,CASAPPRAGYGYTF
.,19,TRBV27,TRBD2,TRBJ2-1,TGTGCCAGCAGTTTCGGACTAGCGGGAGGAACATTCCGCTACAATGAGCAGTTCTTC,CASSFGLAGGTFRYNEQFF
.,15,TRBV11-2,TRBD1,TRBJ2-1,TGTGCCAGCAGCCTGGACAGGGGGAACTACAATGAGCAGTTCTTC,CASSLDRGNYNEQFF
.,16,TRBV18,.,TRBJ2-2,TGTGCCAGCTCTCGTCGGACAGTCGCGAACACCGGGGAGCTGTTTTTT,CASSRRTVANTGELFF
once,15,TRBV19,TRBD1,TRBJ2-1,TGTGCCAGTAAAGGACAGGGGGCTTTCTACAATGAGCAGTTCTTC,CASKGQGAFYNEQFF
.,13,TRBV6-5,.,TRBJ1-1,TGTGCCAGCAGCCCCCGGGCGAACACTGAAGCTTTCTTT,CASSPRANTEAFF
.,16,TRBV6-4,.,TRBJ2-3,TGTGCCAGCAGTCAGGGAGGGACAGCTATCCCAGATACGCAGTATTTT,CASSQGGTAIPDTQYF
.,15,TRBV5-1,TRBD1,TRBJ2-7,TGCGCCAGCAGCCGACAATTCCGGGACAGCTACGAGCAGTACTTC,CASSRQFRDSYEQYF
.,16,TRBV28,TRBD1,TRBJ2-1,TGTGCCAGCAGTTTGCCGTTTGGACAGGGGGGTAACGAGCAGTTCTTC,CASSLPFGQGGNEQFF
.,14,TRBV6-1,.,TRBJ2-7,TGTGCCAGCAGAGTAGACAGTTTCCGGTACGAGCAGTACTTC,CASRVDSFRYEQYF
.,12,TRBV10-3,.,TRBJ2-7,TGTGCCATCAGTGGGGGGACCTACGAGCAGTACTTC,CAISGGTYEQYF
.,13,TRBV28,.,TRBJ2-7,TGTGCCAGCGGAAGGGGTACGGTATACGAGCAGTACTTC,CASGRGTVYEQYF
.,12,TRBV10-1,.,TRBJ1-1,TGCGCCAGTACAGTCCTGAACACTGAAGCTTTCTTT,CASTVLNTEAFF
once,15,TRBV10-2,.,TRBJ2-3,TGCGCCAGCAGTGAGCCGAGTTTAGGCACAGATACGCAGTATTTT,CASSEPSLGTDTQYF
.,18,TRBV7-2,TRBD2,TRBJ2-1,TGTGCCAGCAGCCCTTTTTCAAGACTAGCGTCAAGATACAATGAGCAGTTCTTC,CASSPFSRLASRYNEQFF
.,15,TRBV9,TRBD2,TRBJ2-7,TGTGCCAGCAGCGTAGCCCCCGGGAGGATCCACGAGCAGTACTTC,CASSVAPGRIHEQYF
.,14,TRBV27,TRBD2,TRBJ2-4,TGTGCCAGCAGTACCGGGACCCGGGAGGACATTCAGTACTTC,CASSTGTREDIQYF
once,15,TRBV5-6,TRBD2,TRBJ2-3,TGTGCCAGCAGCGTCGGACTAGCCGACACAGATACGCAGTATTTT,CASSVGLADTDTQYF
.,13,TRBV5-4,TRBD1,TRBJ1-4,TGTGCCAGCAGCTCTAAAGGGGGCGAAAAACTGTTTTTT,CASSSKGGEKLFF
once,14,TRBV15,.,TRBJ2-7,TGTGCCACCAGCAGAGATCGGTATGAGGGCGAGCAGTACTTC,CATSRDRYEGEQYF
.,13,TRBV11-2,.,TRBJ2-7,TGTGCCAGCAGCTTAAGCCCTATCTACGAGCAGTACTTC,CASSLSPIYEQYF
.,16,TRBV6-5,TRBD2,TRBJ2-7,TGTGCCAGCAGTTACCGCAGCGGGAGGTTCTCCTACGAGCAGTACTTC,CASSYRSGRFSYEQYF
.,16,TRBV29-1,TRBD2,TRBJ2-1,TGCAGCGTTGATGGAGCGGGAGGGCCGGGTCGCGATGAGCAGTTCTTC,CSVDGAGGPGRDEQFF
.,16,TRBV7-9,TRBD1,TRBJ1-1,TGTGCCAGCAGCCGTATTCTACAGGGGGAACGGGCTGAAGCTTTCTTT,CASSRILQGERAEAFF
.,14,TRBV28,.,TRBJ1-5,TGTGCCAGCAGTTTCGTCACTCCTGATCAGCCCCAGCATTTT,CASSFVTPDQPQHF
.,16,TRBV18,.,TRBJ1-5,TGTGCCAGCTCACCGATTCACAGGGATAGCAATCAGCCCCAGCATTTT,CASSPIHRDSNQPQHF
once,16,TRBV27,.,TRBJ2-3,TGTGCCAGCAGCCAGACCGGGGGGCGAGGCACAGATACGCAGTATTTT,CASSQTGGRGTDTQYF
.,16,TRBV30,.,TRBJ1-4,TGTGCCTGGAGTTGGAGCTGGGGAGCAACTAATGAAAAACTGTTTTTT,CAWSWSWGATNEKLFF
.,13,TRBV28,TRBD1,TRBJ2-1,TGTGCCAGTGCCGGGACAGGGGTCTATGAGCAGTTCTTC,CASAGTGVYEQFF
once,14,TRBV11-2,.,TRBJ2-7,TGTGCCAGCAACCTTGAAAGACAGGCCTACGAGCAGTACTTC,CASNLERQAYEQYF
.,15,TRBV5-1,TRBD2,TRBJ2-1,TGCGCCAGCAGTGGCGGGACTACATCCTACAATGAGCAGTTCTTC,CASSGGTTSYNEQFF
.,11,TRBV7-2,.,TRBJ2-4,TGTGCCAGCAGCTCCGGAAACATTCAGTACTTC,CASSSGNIQYF
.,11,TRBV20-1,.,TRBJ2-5,TGCAGTGGAAGGGCGGGAGAGACCCAGTACTTC,CSGRAGETQYF
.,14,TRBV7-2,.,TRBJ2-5,TGTGCCAGCAGCTTAGTGGTAGCGCAAGAGACCCAGTACTTC,CASSLVVAQETQYF
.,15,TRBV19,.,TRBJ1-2,TGTGCCAGTGGTTACGCGGCCCCATCCCGCTATGGCTACACCTTC,CASGYAAPSRYGYTF
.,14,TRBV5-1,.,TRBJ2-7,TGCGCCAGCAGGTCTCTAGCTGACTCCTACGAGCAGTACTTC,CASRSLADSYEQYF
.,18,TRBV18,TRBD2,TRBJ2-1,TGTGCCAGCTCACCACCGGGACTAGCGGTGAGCTCCTACAATGAGCAGTTCTTC,CASSPPGLAVSSYNEQFF
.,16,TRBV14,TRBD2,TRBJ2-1,TGTGCCAGCAGCCAGAGACTAGCGGGAGTTCAGAATGAGCAGTTCTTC,CASSQRLAGVQNEQFF
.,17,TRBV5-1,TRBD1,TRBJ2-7,TGCGCCAGCAGCTTGATGGGGACAGGGTCGACTATCTACGAGCAGTACTTC,CASSLMGTGSTIYEQYF